This TCR beta chain emerged from a study of glioma-infiltrating T cells after dendritic cell vaccination. Overall study findings and caveats: Survival was not directly related to TCR clonality in these patients. Longer survival after dendritic cell vaccination followed higher pretreatment TIL content.

Germline V gene data show CDR1 as SGHRS and CDR2 as YFSETQ. The CDR3 is made up of 13 amino acids. With 7 bases clipped from V and 3 bases from J, the junction kept 6 bases outside the gene matches. The method was immunoSEQ multiplex PCR; TCRdb's version includes in-frame clones alone and lacks a portion of them. The sample comprises 90,000 to 95,000 clones, approximately 78% of which are singletons, and over 2% rests with the top ten. On this clone: Its antigen is as yet unknown.

Time point denoted: after dendritic cell vaccination, including at tumor progression/relapse. Only patients with spare fresh-frozen tumor and over two years of follow-up were included. Blood PBMC samples: pre-vaccination, two weeks post third vaccination, and at tumor progression. V usage is TRBV5-1 and J usage is TRBJ2-7, with 8 positions matching TRBD1. Specimen: blood, collected after dendritic cell vaccination. The sequence derives from a human donor with glioblastoma. The CDR3 nucleotides are TGCGCCAGCCGACAGGGGTTCGGCTACGAGCAGTACGTC. Translated, it gives CASRQGFGYEQYV.